This entry features one T cell receptor (beta chain) sequence. What antigen it recognizes has not been identified. Per-nucleotide qualities are absent, and no much larger clonotype sits a single base away. The source of the sample is a study of T cell changes during pregnancy in multiple sclerosis (dated by TCRdb to the late 2010s). As for the study more broadly: The study looked at changes in the T cell repertoire across pregnancy in women with multiple sclerosis.

Libraries were built with the immunoSEQ multiplex PCR assay. TCRdb provides this immuneACCESS table in a form limited to in-frame rearrangements. Some clones are lacking; in checked studies, under half of them reflect an unresolved V gene, and why the rest are absent is not known. The sample contains tens of thousands of clones, 93% of them found a single time. The top ten hold 2.5% of the sample. Including cysteine and phenylalanine, the CDR3 has 16 amino acids. Only CDR3 DNA is held: 48 bases, read in frame from base 1. The germline V gene (reference sequence) supplies CDR1 MNHEY and CDR2 SMNVEV. The germline V end is reduced by 5 bases and the J end by 4 bases; junction bases left unmatched: 10.

The source was peripheral blood, collected in the second trimester of pregnancy. The chain was built from TRBV27 and TRBJ2-2; 7 bases in between match TRBD2. The clonotype comes from a female donor with multiple sclerosis, enrolled in a pregnancy study. The nucleotide sequence reads TGTGCCAGCAGTCCCGAGCGGGGAAGGGGCACCGGGGAGCTGTTTTTT. Its product reads: CASSPERGRGTGELFF.